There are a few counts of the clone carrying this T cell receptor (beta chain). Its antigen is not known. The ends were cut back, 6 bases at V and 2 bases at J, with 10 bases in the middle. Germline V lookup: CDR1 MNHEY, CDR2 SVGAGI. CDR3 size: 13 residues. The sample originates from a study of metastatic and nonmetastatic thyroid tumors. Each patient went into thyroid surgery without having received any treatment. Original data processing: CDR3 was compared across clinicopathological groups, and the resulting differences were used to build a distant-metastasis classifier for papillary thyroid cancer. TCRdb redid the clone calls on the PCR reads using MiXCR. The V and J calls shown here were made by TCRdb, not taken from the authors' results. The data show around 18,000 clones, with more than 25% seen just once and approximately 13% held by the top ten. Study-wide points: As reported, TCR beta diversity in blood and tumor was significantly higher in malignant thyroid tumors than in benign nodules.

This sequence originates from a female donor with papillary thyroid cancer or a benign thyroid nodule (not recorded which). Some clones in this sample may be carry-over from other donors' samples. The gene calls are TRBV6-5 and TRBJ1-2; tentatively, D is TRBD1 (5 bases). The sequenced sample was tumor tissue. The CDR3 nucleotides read TGTGCCAGCAGATTACAGGAGAACTATGGCTACACCTTC. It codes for CASRLQENYGYTF.